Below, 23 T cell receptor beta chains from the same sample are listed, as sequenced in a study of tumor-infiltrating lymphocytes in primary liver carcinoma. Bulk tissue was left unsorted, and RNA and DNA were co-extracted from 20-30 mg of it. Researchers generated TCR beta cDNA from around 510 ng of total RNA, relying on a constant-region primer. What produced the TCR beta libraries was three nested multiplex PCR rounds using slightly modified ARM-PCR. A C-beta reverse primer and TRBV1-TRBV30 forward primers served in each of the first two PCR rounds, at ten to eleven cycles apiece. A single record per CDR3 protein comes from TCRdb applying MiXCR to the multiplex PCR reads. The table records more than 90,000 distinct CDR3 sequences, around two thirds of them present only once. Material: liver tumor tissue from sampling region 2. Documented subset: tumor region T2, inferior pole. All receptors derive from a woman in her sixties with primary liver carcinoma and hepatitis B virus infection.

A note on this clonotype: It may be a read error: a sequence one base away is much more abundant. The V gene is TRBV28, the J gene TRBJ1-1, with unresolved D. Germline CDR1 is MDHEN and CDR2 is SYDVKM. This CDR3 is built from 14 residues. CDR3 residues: CASSLYRGNTEALF. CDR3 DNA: TGTGCCAGCAGTTTATACAGAGGAAACACTGAAGCTCTCTTT.

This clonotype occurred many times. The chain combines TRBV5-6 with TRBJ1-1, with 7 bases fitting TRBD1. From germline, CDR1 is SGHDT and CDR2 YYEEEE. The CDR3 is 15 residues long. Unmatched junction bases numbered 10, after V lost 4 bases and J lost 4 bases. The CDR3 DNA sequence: TGTGCCAGCAGCCCTACAGGGGTTTACGGCACTGAAGCTTTCTTT. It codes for CASSPTGVYGTEAFF.

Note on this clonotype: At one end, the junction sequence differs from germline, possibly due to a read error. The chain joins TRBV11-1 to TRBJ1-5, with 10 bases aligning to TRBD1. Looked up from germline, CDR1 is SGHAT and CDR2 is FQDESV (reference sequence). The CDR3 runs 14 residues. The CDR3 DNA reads TGTGCAAGCATCTCGGGACAGGGGAACCAGCCCCAGCATTTT. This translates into CASISGQGNQPQHF.

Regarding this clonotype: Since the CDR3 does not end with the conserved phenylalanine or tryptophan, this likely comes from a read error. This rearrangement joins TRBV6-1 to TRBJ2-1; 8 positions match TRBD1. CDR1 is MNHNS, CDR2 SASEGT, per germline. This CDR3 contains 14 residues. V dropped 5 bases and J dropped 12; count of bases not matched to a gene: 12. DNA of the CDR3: TGTGCCAGCAGTTTGGACAGGGTCTTGTCCGGGCAGTTCCTC. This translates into CASSLDRVLSGQFL.

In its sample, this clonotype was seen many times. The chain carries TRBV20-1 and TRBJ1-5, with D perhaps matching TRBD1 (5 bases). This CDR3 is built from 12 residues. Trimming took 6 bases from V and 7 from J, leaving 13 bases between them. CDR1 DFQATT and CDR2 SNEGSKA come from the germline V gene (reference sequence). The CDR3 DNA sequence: TGCAGTGCGGCGACCGGGGACCAGCCCCAGCATTTT. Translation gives CSAATGDQPQHF.

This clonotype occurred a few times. The CDR3 protein is CASSLGQGTDTQYF. The CDR3 DNA is TGTGCCAGCTCTCTCGGACAGGGCACAGATACGCAGTATTTT. The chain carries TRBV18 and TRBJ2-3; 7 bases line up with TRBD1. Germline assignment: CDR1 KGHSH and CDR2 LQKENI. J lost 1 base, V lost 6 bases, and 4 bases had no gene match. CDR3 length equals 14 residues.

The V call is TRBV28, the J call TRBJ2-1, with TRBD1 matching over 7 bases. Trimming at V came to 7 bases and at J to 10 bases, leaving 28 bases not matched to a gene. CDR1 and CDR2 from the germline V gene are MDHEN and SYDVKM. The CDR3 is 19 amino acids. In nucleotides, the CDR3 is TGTGCCAGCACCCAAGTCCAGGGACAGAGGCATTCCGGGTCTGGCGAGCAGTTCTTC. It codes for CASTQVQGQRHSGSGEQFF. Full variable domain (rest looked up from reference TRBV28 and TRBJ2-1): DVKVTQSSRYLVKRTGEKVFLECVQDMDHENMFWYRQDPGLGLRLIYFSYDVKMKEKGDIPEGYSVSREKKERFSLILESASTNQTSMYLCASTQVQGQRHSGSGEQFFGPGTRLTVL.

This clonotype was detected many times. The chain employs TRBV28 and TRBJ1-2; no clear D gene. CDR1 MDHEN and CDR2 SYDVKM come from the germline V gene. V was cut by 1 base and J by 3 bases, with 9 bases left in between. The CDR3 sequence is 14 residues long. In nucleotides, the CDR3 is TGTGCCAGCAGTTTATTTGGGGTAGACTATGGCTACACCTTC. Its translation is CASSLFGVDYGYTF.

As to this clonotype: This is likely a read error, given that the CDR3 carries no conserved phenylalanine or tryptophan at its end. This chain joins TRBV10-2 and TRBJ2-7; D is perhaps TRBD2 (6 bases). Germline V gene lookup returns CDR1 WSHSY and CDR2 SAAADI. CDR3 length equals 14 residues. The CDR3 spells CAGSESGFSYEQYY. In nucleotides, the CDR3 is TGCGCCGGCAGTGAGAGCGGGTTCTCCTACGAGCAGTACTAC.

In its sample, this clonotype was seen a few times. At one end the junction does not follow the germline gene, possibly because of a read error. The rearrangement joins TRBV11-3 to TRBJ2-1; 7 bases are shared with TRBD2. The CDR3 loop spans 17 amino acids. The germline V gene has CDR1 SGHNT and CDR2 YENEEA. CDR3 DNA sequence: TGTGCCAGCAGTTTAGGTCGGGGGGAGTGGGATGTCGATGAACAGTTCTTC. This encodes CASSLGRGEWDVDEQFF.

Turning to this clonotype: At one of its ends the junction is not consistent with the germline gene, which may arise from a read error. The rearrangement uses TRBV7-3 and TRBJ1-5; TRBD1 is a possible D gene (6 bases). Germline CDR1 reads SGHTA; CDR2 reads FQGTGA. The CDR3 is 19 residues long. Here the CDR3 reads CASSLLAQGTPYSIQPQHF. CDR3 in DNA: TGTGCCAGCAGCTTATTGGCTCAAGGGACACCATATAGCATTCAGCCCCAGCATTTT.

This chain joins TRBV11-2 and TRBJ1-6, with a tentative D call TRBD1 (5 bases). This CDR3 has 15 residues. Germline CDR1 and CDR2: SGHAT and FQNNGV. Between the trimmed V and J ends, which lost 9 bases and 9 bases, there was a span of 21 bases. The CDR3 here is CASSLDPGRISPLHF. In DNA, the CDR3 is TGTGCCAGTAGCCTAGATCCAGGGAGGATTTCACCCCTCCACTTT.

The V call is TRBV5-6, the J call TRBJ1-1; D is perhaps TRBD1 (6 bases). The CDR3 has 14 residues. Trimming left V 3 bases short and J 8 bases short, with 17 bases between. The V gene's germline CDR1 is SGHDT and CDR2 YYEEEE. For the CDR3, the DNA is TGTGCCAGCAGCTGGGACAAGGAGTCTGGAGAAGCTTTCTTT. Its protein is CASSWDKESGEAFF.

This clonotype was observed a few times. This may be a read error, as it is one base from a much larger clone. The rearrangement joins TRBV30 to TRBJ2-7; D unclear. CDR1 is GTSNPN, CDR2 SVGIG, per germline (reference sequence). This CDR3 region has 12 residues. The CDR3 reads CAWSVSGIEQCF. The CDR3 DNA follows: TGTGCCTGGAGTGTATCGGGTATCGAGCAGTGCTTC.

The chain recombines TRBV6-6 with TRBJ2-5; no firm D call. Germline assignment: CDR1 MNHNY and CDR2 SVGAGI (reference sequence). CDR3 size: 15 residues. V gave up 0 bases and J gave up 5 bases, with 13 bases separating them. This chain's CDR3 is CASSYSIAAGETQYF. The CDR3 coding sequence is TGTGCCAGCAGTTACTCGATAGCTGCCGGGGAGACCCAGTACTTC.

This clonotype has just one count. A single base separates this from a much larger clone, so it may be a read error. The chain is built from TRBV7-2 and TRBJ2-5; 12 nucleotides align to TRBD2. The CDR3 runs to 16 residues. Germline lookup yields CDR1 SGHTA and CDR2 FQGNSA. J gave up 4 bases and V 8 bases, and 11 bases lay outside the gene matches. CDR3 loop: CASGPRLAGDGETQYF. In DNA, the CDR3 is TGTGCCAGCGGCCCGAGACTAGCGGGAGACGGAGAGACCCAGTACTTC.

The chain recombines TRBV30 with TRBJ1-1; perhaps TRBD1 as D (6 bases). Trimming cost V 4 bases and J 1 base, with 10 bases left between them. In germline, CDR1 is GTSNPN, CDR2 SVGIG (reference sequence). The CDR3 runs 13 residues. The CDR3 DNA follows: TGTGCCTGGATTGGACAGAGGAACACTGAAGCTTTCTTT. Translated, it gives CAWIGQRNTEAFF.

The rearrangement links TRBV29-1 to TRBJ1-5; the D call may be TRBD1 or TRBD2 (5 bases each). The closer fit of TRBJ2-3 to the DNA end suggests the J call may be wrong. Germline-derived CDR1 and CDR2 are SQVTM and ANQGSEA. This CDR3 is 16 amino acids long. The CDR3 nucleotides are TGCAACGCCAAAGATGGGGGACCCTTTAGCAATCAGCCCCAGTATTTT. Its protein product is CNAKDGGPFSNQPQYF.

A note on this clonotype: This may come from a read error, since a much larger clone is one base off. The CDR3 is CGSNPREASYNEQFF. CDR3 nucleotides: TGTGGCAGCAACCCCCGGGAGGCCTCCTACAATGAGCAGTTCTTC. The rearrangement uses TRBV7-8 and TRBJ2-1; 7 positions match TRBD2. This CDR3 is built from 15 residues. Germline V CDR1 and CDR2: SGHVS, FQNEAQ.

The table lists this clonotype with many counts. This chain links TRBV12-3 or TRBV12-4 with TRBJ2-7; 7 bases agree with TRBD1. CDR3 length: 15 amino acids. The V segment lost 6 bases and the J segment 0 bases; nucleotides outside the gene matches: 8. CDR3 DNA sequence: TGTGCCAGCAGCCGCGACAGGGCCCGCTCCTACGAGCAGTACTTC. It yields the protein CASSRDRARSYEQYF.

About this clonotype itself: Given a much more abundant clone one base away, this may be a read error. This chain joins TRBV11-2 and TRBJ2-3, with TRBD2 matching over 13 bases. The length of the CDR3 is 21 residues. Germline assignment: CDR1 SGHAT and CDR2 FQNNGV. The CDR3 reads CASSSFPGTSGTHTNTETQYF. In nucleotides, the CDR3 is TGTGCCAGCAGCTCCTTCCCAGGGACTAGCGGGACCCACACAAATACAGAAACGCAGTATTTT.

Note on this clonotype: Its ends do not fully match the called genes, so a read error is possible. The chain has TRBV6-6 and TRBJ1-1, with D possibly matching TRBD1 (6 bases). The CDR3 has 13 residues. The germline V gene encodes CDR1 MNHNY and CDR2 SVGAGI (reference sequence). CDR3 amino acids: CASILQGFTEASF. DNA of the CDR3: TGTGCCAGCATCCTACAGGGATTCACTGAAGCTTCCTTT.

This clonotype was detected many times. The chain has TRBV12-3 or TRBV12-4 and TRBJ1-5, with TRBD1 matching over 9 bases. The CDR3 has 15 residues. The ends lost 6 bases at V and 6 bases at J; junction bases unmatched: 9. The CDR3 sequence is CASSRRDRDFQPQHF. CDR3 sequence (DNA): TGTGCCAGCAGCCGCCGGGACAGGGATTTTCAGCCCCAGCATTTT.